Following are 20 T cell receptor beta chains from one sample sequenced in a study of blood T cells in healthy people across ages. It was with a sample-barcoded 5' primer and a J-beta primer mix that a second PCR of about 7 to 12 cycles was run. Each CDR3 protein gets one entry after TCRdb re-called the 5' RACE reads with MiXCR. The sample gives about 1 million distinct CDR3 sequences, about 23% of which show up once; approximately 0.7% is in the top ten. These data are also associated with another study on T cells of mothers and their children.

Sequences were obtained from blood. The receptors stem from a girl aged 2 to 9 in good health.

This clonotype was seen a few times. The V and J genes are TRBV7-3 and TRBJ1-2; 7 nucleotides agree with TRBD1. The CDR3 extends over 19 amino acids. Germline V lookup: CDR1 SGHTA, CDR2 FQGTGA. J gave up 2 bases and V 4 bases, and 19 bases lay outside the gene matches. CDR3 residues: CASSSTPAVTGAVNYGYTF. The CDR3 DNA is TGTGCCAGCAGCTCAACACCAGCTGTAACAGGGGCTGTCAACTATGGCTACACCTTC.

V and J are TRBV2 and TRBJ2-5; TRBD2 aligns across 14 bases. The J call may not be correct, given that the DNA end is closer to TRBJ2-7. The CDR3 sequence is 16 residues long. Germline V gives CDR1 SNHLY, CDR2 FYNNEI. The CDR3 here is CANGLAGGTNLHEQYF. CDR3 DNA sequence: TGTGCCAACGGACTAGCGGGAGGTACCAACCTCCACGAGCAGTACTTC.

The rearrangement links TRBV11-2 to TRBJ1-1, with D uncertain. CDR1 is SGHAT, CDR2 FQNNGV, per germline. With 4 bases removed from V and 1 base from J, the gap between germline ends came to 16 bases. This CDR3 comprises 16 residues. The CDR3 DNA is TGTGCCAGCAGCTACCCGATAAGGGAGGCGAACACTGAAGCTTTCTTT. Translated: CASSYPIREANTEAFF.

The CDR3 nucleotides are TGTGCCAGCAGCCCGCGGACCAACACAGATACGCAGTATTTT. This codes for CASSPRTNTDTQYF. This chain joins TRBV11-3 and TRBJ2-3; D unclear. With 5 bases removed from V and 2 bases from J, the gap between germline ends came to 11 bases. The CDR3 consists of 14 residues. Germline CDR1 SGHNT, CDR2 YENEEA.

Note on this clonotype: One junction end disagrees with the germline gene, perhaps due to a read error. The chain employs TRBV28 and TRBJ2-6, with D perhaps TRBD1 (5 bases). The CDR3 loop spans 17 amino acids. Germline assignment: CDR1 MDHEN and CDR2 SYDVKM. The CDR3 DNA reads TGTGCCAGCAGATACCGAGACATTTCCTCTGGGGCCAACGCCCTGACTTTC. Residues: CASRYRDISSGANALTF. Full variable domain (rest looked up from reference TRBV28 and TRBJ2-6): DVKVTQSSRYLVKRTGEKVFLECVQDMDHENMFWYRQDPGLGLRLIYFSYDVKMKEKGDIPEGYSVSREKKERFSLILESASTNQTSMYLCASRYRDISSGANALTFGAGSRLTVL.

The rearrangement uses TRBV20-1 and TRBJ2-7; 7 positions match TRBD1. Per germline, CDR1 DFQATT and CDR2 SNEGSKA (reference sequence). V trimming: 6 bases; J trimming: 6 bases; junction bases outside the gene matches: 5. This CDR3 has 11 residues. CDR3 sequence (DNA): TGCAGTGCGTACAGGGGCGGCGAGCAGTACTTC. As protein: CSAYRGGEQYF.

The J gene is TRBJ1-6, the V gene TRBV5-1, with D perhaps matching TRBD1 (5 bases). The V gene's germline CDR1 is SGHRS and CDR2 YFSETQ. V lost 0 bases and J lost 1, with 8 bases in between. The CDR3 is 16 residues long. The CDR3 DNA is TGCGCCAGCAGCTTGGACAGGAGTTCCTATAATTCACCCCTCCACTTT. Protein: CASSLDRSSYNSPLHF.

This clonotype appeared a few times. The chain carries TRBV10-3 and TRBJ2-5, with D maybe TRBD2 (5 bases). The CDR3 contains 14 residues. Trimming left V 3 bases short and J 5 bases short, with 13 bases between. The germline CDR1 and CDR2 sequences are ENHRY and SYGVKD. The CDR3 loop is CAISDGRFGETQYF. The CDR3 bases are TGTGCCATCAGTGATGGGAGATTCGGGGAGACCCAGTACTTC.

This sequence joins TRBV29-1 and TRBJ2-5; the D gene is possibly TRBD1 (6 bases). With the DNA end fitting TRBJ2-7 better, the J assignment may be wrong. CDR3 length: 12 residues. Germline CDR1 and CDR2: SQVTM and ANQGSEA. CDR3 protein: CSVTVGTLEQYF. Written as DNA, the CDR3 is TGCAGCGTCACTGTCGGGACACTCGAGCAGTACTTC.

The rearrangement joins TRBV11-2 to TRBJ2-5, with D perhaps TRBD2 (6 bases). The DNA end lines up better with TRBJ2-7; the J call may be wrong. Germline V CDR1 and CDR2: SGHAT, FQNNGV. The CDR3 has 13 residues. The CDR3 coding sequence is TGTGCCAGCAGCACAGGACGGGGGAACGAGCAGTACTTC. Amino acid sequence: CASSTGRGNEQYF.

The CDR3 DNA reads as TGTGCCAGCAGTTTCGAATGGGACCAGTACTTC. It codes for CASSFEWDQYF. The V and J genes are TRBV12-3 or TRBV12-4 and TRBJ2-5; D call uncertain. This CDR3 comprises 11 residues. V was trimmed by 3 bases and J by 10 bases, leaving 9 bases between them.

The rearrangement links TRBV2 to TRBJ2-4, with 7 bases that match TRBD2. There are 20 residues in the CDR3. V gave up 6 bases and J gave up 3 bases; unmatched junction bases: 23. Germline V lookup: CDR1 SNHLY, CDR2 FYNNEI. The CDR3 sequence is CASSPEIERDEVFDKNIQYF. For the CDR3, the DNA is TGTGCCAGCAGCCCTGAGATAGAGCGGGACGAGGTTTTTGACAAAAACATTCAGTACTTC. Full variable domain (rest looked up from reference TRBV2 and TRBJ2-4): EPEVTQTPSHQVTQMGQEVILRCVPISNHLYFYWYRQILGQKVEFLVSFYNNEISEKSEIFDDQFSVERPDGSNFTLKIRSTKLEDSAMYFCASSPEIERDEVFDKNIQYFGAGTRLSVL.

The chain is built from TRBV24-1 and TRBJ2-5; no clear D gene. V was pared by 0 bases and J by 0 bases, with 4 bases between. The CDR3 contains 14 residues. Germline CDR1 reads KGHDR; CDR2 reads SFDVKD. The CDR3 sequence: CATSDLSNQETQYF. Here the CDR3 DNA reads TGTGCCACCAGTGATTTGTCGAACCAAGAGACCCAGTACTTC.

This clonotype was counted between two and nine times. The chain is built from TRBV20-1 and TRBJ2-5; D not resolved. Germline lookup yields CDR1 DFQATT and CDR2 SNEGSKA (reference sequence). This CDR3 has 11 amino acids. With 3 bases removed from V and 1 base from J, the gap between germline ends came to 3 bases. This CDR3 is CSARAQETQYF. CDR3 bases: TGCAGTGCTAGGGCCCAAGAGACCCAGTACTTC.

There are a few counts of this clonotype. The V call is TRBV5-1, the J call TRBJ2-2; D gene unclear. This CDR3 contains 15 residues. V was clipped by 2 bases and J by 2 bases, with 10 bases between them. Germline CDR1 and CDR2: SGHRS and YFSETQ. This CDR3 is CASSLNSANTGELFF. The CDR3 DNA sequence: TGCGCCAGCAGCTTAAACAGTGCCAACACCGGGGAGCTGTTTTTT.

The rearrangement joins TRBV29-1 to TRBJ1-2; TRBD1 is a possible D gene (5 bases). Germline V CDR1 and CDR2: SQVTM, ANQGSEA. V was shortened by 4 bases and J by 4 bases, with 16 bases between the two germline ends. This CDR3 spans 14 amino acids. The CDR3 spells CSVVQQVFPYGYTF. The CDR3 DNA sequence: TGCAGCGTTGTCCAACAGGTCTTTCCCTATGGCTACACCTTC.

The chain recombines TRBV9 with TRBJ1-1; D is unclear. The CDR3 length is 15 residues. Trimming cost V 2 bases and J 6 bases, with 17 bases left between them. The germline V gene encodes CDR1 SGDLS and CDR2 YYNGEE. The CDR3 nucleotides are TGTGCCAGCAGCGTTAGTGGAGTCGGGAGATCTGAAGCTTTCTTT. Protein: CASSVSGVGRSEAFF. The variable domain in full, completed from reference TRBV9 and TRBJ1-1, reads DSGVTQTPKHLITATGQRVTLRCSPRSGDLSVYWYQQSLDQGLQFLIQYYNGEERAKGNILERFSAQQFPDLHSELNLSSLELGDSALYFCASSVSGVGRSEAFFGQGTRLTVV.

Only a few counts were recorded for this clonotype. DNA for the CDR3: TGTGCCAGCAGCTTAGGAGAGCAGGAGACCCAGTACTTC. Translated, it gives CASSLGEQETQYF. The V and J genes are TRBV7-9 and TRBJ2-5; no reliable D call. Germline CDR1 and CDR2: SEHNR and FQNEAQ (reference sequence). Trimming shortened V by 1 base and J by 5 bases, and 8 bases separated the two germline ends. CDR3 size: 13 residues.

This clonotype has just a few counts. This sequence joins TRBV7-2 and TRBJ2-3; the D is unclear. The CDR3 has 13 amino acids. Germline loops: CDR1 SGHTA, CDR2 FQGNSA. V lost 4 bases, J lost 6 bases, and 11 bases lay in between. The CDR3 here is CASSSQPMDTQYF. The CDR3 nucleotides are TGTGCCAGCAGCTCCCAACCTATGGATACGCAGTATTTT.

In DNA form, the CDR3 reads TGCAGCGTCGCTATAAGACCCAATTCCTACGAGCAGTACTTC. Its protein is CSVAIRPNSYEQYF. This chain joins TRBV29-1 and TRBJ2-7, with D uncertain. V lost 6 bases to trimming and J lost 1 base, with 16 bases between them. CDR1 and CDR2 from the germline V gene are SQVTM and ANQGSEA. The CDR3 spans 14 residues.